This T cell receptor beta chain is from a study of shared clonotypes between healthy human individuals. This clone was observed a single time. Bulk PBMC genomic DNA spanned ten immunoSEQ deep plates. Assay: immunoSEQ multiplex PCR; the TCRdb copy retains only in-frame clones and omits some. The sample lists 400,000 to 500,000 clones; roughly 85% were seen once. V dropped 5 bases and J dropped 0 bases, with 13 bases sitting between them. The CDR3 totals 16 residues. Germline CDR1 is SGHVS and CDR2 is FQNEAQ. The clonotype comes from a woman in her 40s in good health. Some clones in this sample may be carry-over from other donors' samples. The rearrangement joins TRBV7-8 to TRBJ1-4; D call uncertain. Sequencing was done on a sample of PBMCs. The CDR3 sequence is CASSPARISTNEKLFF. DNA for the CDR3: TGTGCCAGCAGCCCCGCCAGGATATCAACTAATGAAAAACTGTTTTTT.